This entry lists 29 T cell receptor beta chains sequenced from one sample in a study of shared clonotypes between healthy human individuals. Sequenced by immunoSEQ multiplex PCR; TCRdb stores in-frame clones only, minus some. The sample includes over a million clones, more than 75% of them seen just once. The sample consisted of memory CD4+ T cells from PBMCs. Subset described: CD45RA-negative fraction. The receptors were gathered from a man aged 18 to 30 in good health. Some clones in this sample may be carry-over from other donors' samples.

The CDR3 loop reads CASSLAGLRGYTF. The CDR3, as DNA: TGTGCCAGCAGCTTAGCGGGTCTGAGGGGCTACACCTTC. V gene TRBV7-9 combines with J gene TRBJ1-2; D uncertain. Trimming took off 0 bases at V and 8 bases at J, with 10 bases between the two ends. CDR3 length: 13 residues. From germline, CDR1 is SEHNR and CDR2 FQNEAQ (reference sequence).

The V call is TRBV5-4, the J call TRBJ2-7; the D gene is possibly TRBD2 (6 bases). Between the trimmed V and J ends, which lost 2 bases and 9 bases, there was a span of 18 bases. The germline V gene encodes CDR1 SGHNT and CDR2 YYREEE (reference sequence). CDR3 length equals 14 residues. DNA for the CDR3: TGTGCCAGCAGCTTCGAGGGAGGTCGGTCTGGGCAGTACTTC. Protein product: CASSFEGGRSGQYF.

The chain combines TRBV18 with TRBJ1-1; perhaps TRBD1 as D (6 bases). CDR3 length equals 14 residues. The germline V and J ends were trimmed by 3 bases and 3 bases, with 11 bases remaining between them. Germline CDR1 and CDR2: KGHSH and LQKENI. CDR3 DNA: TGTGCCAGCTCACCGGCGGGGGCGTACACTGAAGCTTTCTTT. This encodes CASSPAGAYTEAFF.

This chain uses TRBV9 with TRBJ2-6, with TRBD1 as a possible D gene (6 bases). The V gene lost 0 bases and the J gene lost 2 bases, with 12 bases spanning the gap. Germline V CDR1 and CDR2: SGDLS, YYNGEE. CDR3 size: 17 residues. The CDR3 loop reads CASSVGQGQPGANVLTF. The CDR3 DNA reads as TGTGCCAGCAGCGTAGGTCAGGGGCAGCCTGGGGCCAACGTCCTGACTTTC.

V gene TRBV7-8 combines with J gene TRBJ2-7; D unresolved. The V and J ends lost 5 bases and 1 base respectively, with 9 bases between them. This CDR3 is 13 amino acids long. CDR1 SGHVS and CDR2 FQNEAQ come from the germline V gene. CDR3 nucleotide sequence: TGTGCCAGCAGCCCCCTTTTGTCCTACGAGCAGTACTTC. Translating gives CASSPLLSYEQYF.

This rearrangement joins TRBV2 to TRBJ1-1; D ambiguous. The CDR3 runs 12 residues. The germline CDR1 and CDR2 sequences are SNHLY and FYNNEI. V was clipped by 10 bases and J by 0 bases, with 9 bases between them. Here the CDR3 reads CATSPMNTEAFF. The CDR3, as DNA: TGTGCCACCTCCCCCATGAACACTGAAGCTTTCTTT.

This clone was seen once. This chain links TRBV4-2 with TRBJ2-5, with D perhaps TRBD2 (5 bases). This CDR3 is built from 14 residues. V dropped 1 base and J dropped 4 bases, with 10 bases sitting between them. Germline values: CDR1 LGHNA, CDR2 YNFKEQ. The CDR3 loop is CASSQALAPETQYF. The CDR3 DNA reads as TGTGCCAGCAGCCAAGCCCTAGCTCCAGAGACCCAGTACTTC.

In this sample, this clone turned up a few times. The chain couples TRBV30 to TRBJ1-1; 8 bases align to TRBD1. Trimming took 4 bases from V and 5 from J; bases not matched to a gene: 9. The V gene's germline CDR1 is GTSNPN and CDR2 SVGIG (reference sequence). The CDR3 is made up of 14 amino acids. The CDR3 coding sequence is TGTGCCTGGAACACGGACAGGGAGGGGACTGAAGCTTTCTTT. Translating it yields CAWNTDREGTEAFF. Together with reference TRBV30 and TRBJ1-1, the CDR3 gives the full variable domain: SQTIHQWPATLVQPVGSPLSLECTVEGTSNPNLYWYRQAAGRGLQLLFYSVGIGQISSEVPQNLSASRPQDRQFILSSKKLLLSDSGFYLCAWNTDREGTEAFFGQGTRLTVV.

This clone appeared a few times. This sequence joins TRBV25-1 and TRBJ1-2, with D uncertain. This CDR3 spans 13 amino acids. Trimming shortened V by 3 bases and J by 2 bases, and 7 bases separated the two germline ends. The germline gives CDR1 MGHDK, CDR2 SYGVNS. The CDR3 nucleotides read TGTGCCAGCAGTGATTCCAGGAACTATGGCTACACCTTC. Its translation is CASSDSRNYGYTF.

J is TRBJ1-1 and V is TRBV6-5; D unresolved. The V end lost 9 bases, the J end lost 4 bases, and 9 bases lay between the germline ends. The CDR3 sequence is 11 residues long. Per the germline V gene, CDR1 is MNHEY and CDR2 is SVGAGI. The CDR3 nucleotides are TGTGCCAGTCTGACCTTCACTGAAGCTTTCTTT. Amino acids: CASLTFTEAFF.

The rearrangement joins TRBV28 to TRBJ1-2, with 8 positions matching TRBD1. The CDR3 contains 17 residues. Trimming removed 1 base from V and 8 bases from J; junction bases left unmatched: 15. Germline CDR1 MDHEN, CDR2 SYDVKM. The CDR3 DNA reads as TGTGCCAGCAGTTTATCCAACCCGGGACAGGCGGCGGGCGGCTACACCTTC. As protein: CASSLSNPGQAAGGYTF.

The chain links TRBV7-9 to TRBJ2-7; no reliable D call. V was shortened by 5 bases and J by 3 bases, with 23 bases between the two germline ends. Germline V gives CDR1 SEHNR, CDR2 FQNEAQ (reference sequence). CDR3 length equals 17 residues. CDR3 nucleotides: TGTGCCAGCAGCCTTCTAGTTGGCGGAATAAGGGACTACGAGCAGTACTTC. Encoded protein: CASSLLVGGIRDYEQYF.

The V and J genes are TRBV7-3 and TRBJ1-1; D gene uncertain. The CDR3 runs 11 residues. The V gene's germline CDR1 is SGHTA and CDR2 FQGTGA. V dropped 1 base and J dropped 6 bases, with 3 bases sitting between them. CDR3 DNA sequence: TGTGCCAGCAGCTTAAGGCCTGAAGCTTTCTTT. Residues: CASSLRPEAFF.

This clone was recorded only once. This chain's CDR3 is CASSRNDRGDTEAFF. As DNA, the CDR3 is TGTGCCAGCAGCAGAAATGACAGGGGGGACACTGAAGCTTTCTTT. The chain uses TRBV5-5 and TRBJ1-1, with 9 bases aligning to TRBD1. Germline V gene data show CDR1 as SGHKS and CDR2 as YYEKEE (reference sequence). V was pared by 4 bases and J by 3 bases, with 7 bases of the junction left unmatched. This CDR3 contains 15 residues. Variable domain in full (rest from reference TRBV5-5 and TRBJ1-1): DAGVTQSPTHLIKTRGQQVTLRCSPISGHKSVSWYQQVLGQGPQFIFQYYEKEERGRGNFPDRFSARQFPNYSSELNVNALLLGDSALYLCASSRNDRGDTEAFFGQGTRLTVV.

J is TRBJ2-7 and V is TRBV4-3; tentatively, D is TRBD1 (6 bases). Deletions cut 1 base from V and 3 bases from J, with 10 bases between. There are 14 residues in the CDR3. Germline V lookup: CDR1 LGHNA, CDR2 YSLEER. Here the CDR3 reads CASSQATGFYEQYF. The CDR3, as DNA: TGCGCCAGCAGCCAAGCAACAGGGTTCTACGAGCAGTACTTC.

The chain couples TRBV7-3 to TRBJ2-2; TRBD2 matches at 9 bases. Germline trimming cut 2 bases from V and 8 bases from J; bases unmatched to any gene: 9. Germline values: CDR1 SGHTA, CDR2 FQGTGA. The CDR3 extends over 16 amino acids. CDR3 coding DNA: TGTGCCAGCAGCTTAGTAGCGGGAGATTATTCTGGGGAGCTGTTTTTT. Translation gives CASSLVAGDYSGELFF. Based on the CDR3 plus reference TRBV7-3 and TRBJ2-2, the full variable domain is GAGVSQTPSNKVTEKGKYVELRCDPISGHTALYWYRQSLGQGPEFLIYFQGTGAADDSGLPNDRFFAVRPEGSVSTLKIQRTERGDSAVYLCASSLVAGDYSGELFFGEGSRLTVL.

This clone was counted between two and nine times. The genes are TRBV30 and TRBJ1-1; D is possibly TRBD1 (5 bases). V was pared by 5 bases and J by 6 bases, with 16 bases between. The CDR3 totals 13 residues. Germline V gene data show CDR1 as GTSNPN and CDR2 as SVGIG (reference sequence). CDR3 in DNA: TGTGCCTGGTGGCCCCAGGGTCGCGCTGAAGCTTTCTTT. It encodes CAWWPQGRAEAFF.

The J gene is TRBJ1-1, the V gene TRBV5-1; D is undetermined. V dropped 0 bases and J dropped 5 bases, with 11 bases sitting between them. Germline V gene data show CDR1 as SGHRS and CDR2 as YFSETQ. CDR3 length: 14 amino acids. The CDR3 DNA reads as TGCGCCAGCAGCTTGGAATTTATTGGGACTGAAGCTTTCTTT. This sequence encodes CASSLEFIGTEAFF.

Concerning this clone: The sample holds other DNA sequences that translate to the same CDR3. This rearrangement joins TRBV7-9 to TRBJ1-1; D not resolved. Trimming removed 4 bases at V and 1 base at J, with 7 bases between. Germline CDR1 and CDR2: SEHNR and FQNEAQ (reference sequence). There are 13 residues in the CDR3. The CDR3 bases are TGTGCCAGCAGCTCTACCGGGAACACTGAAGCTTTCTTT. Its translation is CASSSTGNTEAFF.

This clone was picked up a small number of times. V is TRBV19 and J is TRBJ1-1, with TRBD1 matching over 9 bases. Germline-derived CDR1 and CDR2 are LNHDA and SQIVND (reference sequence). The V gene end was trimmed by 10 bases and the J gene end by 1 base; junction bases not matched to a gene: 4. This CDR3 is 13 amino acids long. The CDR3 DNA follows: TGTGCCACCGAGGACAGGGGGAACACTGAAGCTTTCTTT. Translation: CATEDRGNTEAFF.

The V call is TRBV7-6, the J call TRBJ1-1; D is unclear. Trimming removed 3 bases at V and 4 bases at J, with 12 bases between. Germline V CDR1 and CDR2: SGHVS, FNYEAQ. The CDR3 has 14 amino acids. The CDR3 nucleotides are TGTGCCAGCAGCTTTGGGGAATCTTTCACTGAAGCTTTCTTT. Amino acid sequence: CASSFGESFTEAFF.

This chain uses TRBV25-1 with TRBJ1-5, with D uncertain. Trimming stripped 3 bases from V and 9 bases from J, with 12 bases between. This CDR3 contains 13 residues. Germline lookup yields CDR1 MGHDK and CDR2 SYGVNS. The CDR3 DNA follows: TGTGCCAGCAGTGACCTGGGAAAAGGGCCCCAGCATTTT. The encoded protein is CASSDLGKGPQHF.

The genes are TRBV11-2 and TRBJ2-4; 10 bases are shared with TRBD2. The germline V gene encodes CDR1 SGHAT and CDR2 FQNNGV. This CDR3 comprises 14 residues. Trimming at V came to 5 bases and at J to 4 bases, leaving 2 bases not matched to a gene. The CDR3 protein is CASSMTSGKNIQYF. The CDR3 DNA reads as TGTGCCAGCAGCATGACTAGCGGGAAAAACATTCAGTACTTC.

This rearrangement joins TRBV6-4 to TRBJ1-4; D is unclear. CDR1 MRHNA and CDR2 SNTAGT come from the germline V gene. The CDR3 spans 16 residues. Deletions cut 5 bases from V and 13 bases from J, with 26 bases between. The CDR3 is CASSYGAPSELEALFF. The CDR3 region has the DNA TGTGCCAGCAGTTACGGCGCCCCTTCCGAACTTGAAGCACTGTTTTTT.

The rearrangement links TRBV30 to TRBJ2-3, with D perhaps matching TRBD2 (5 bases). Germline V gene sequence: CDR1 GTSNPN, CDR2 SVGIG (reference sequence). V shed 1 base and J shed 4 bases, with 21 bases lying between them. The CDR3 contains 17 residues. The DNA for the CDR3 is TGTGCCTGGAGTGACCCGGGCGGAACCCCCGGGGCAGATACGCAGTATTTT. Its protein product is CAWSDPGGTPGADTQYF.

J is TRBJ1-1 and V is TRBV27, with D uncertain. The V gene lost 6 bases and the J gene lost 7 bases, with 21 bases spanning the gap. Germline values: CDR1 MNHEY, CDR2 SMNVEV (reference sequence). CDR3 length: 15 residues. The CDR3 DNA is TGTGCCAGCAGGACCTCATCCGGGCCAGGCGGTGAAGCTTTCTTT. Residues: CASRTSSGPGGEAFF.

The rearrangement uses TRBV4-1 and TRBJ2-2; D unclear. V gave up 2 bases and J gave up 5 bases, with 9 bases separating them. The germline CDR1 and CDR2 sequences are MGHRA and YSYEKL. The CDR3 extends over 14 amino acids. The CDR3 loop reads CASSQKFVTGELFF. As DNA, the CDR3 is TGCGCCAGCAGCCAAAAGTTCGTAACCGGGGAGCTGTTTTTT.

The genes are TRBV5-6 and TRBJ1-4, with a possible D match to TRBD1 (6 bases). The ends were cut back, 3 bases at V and 8 bases at J, with 23 bases in the middle. CDR1 and CDR2 (germline): SGHDT, YYEEEE. This CDR3 is built from 17 residues. The CDR3 loop is CASSYPPDSRGREKLFF. The CDR3 coding sequence is TGTGCCAGCAGCTATCCCCCCGACAGCAGGGGTCGGGAAAAACTGTTTTTT.

The gene calls are TRBV15 and TRBJ2-2; unclear D gene. V shed 0 bases and J shed 8 bases, with 10 bases lying between them. The CDR3 is made up of 14 amino acids. Germline V gene data show CDR1 as LNHNV and CDR2 as YYDKDF (reference sequence). Here the CDR3 reads CATSRDGREGELFF. The CDR3 DNA sequence: TGTGCCACCAGCAGAGACGGGCGAGAGGGGGAGCTGTTTTTT.